The TCR beta chain under discussion was sequenced for a study of response to subunit inactivated influenza vaccine. V dropped 3 bases and J dropped 5; count of bases not matched to a gene: 7. Germline values: CDR1 KGHDR, CDR2 SFDVKD. The length of the CDR3 is 16 residues. This clonotype was seen a few times. Via MiXCR, TCRdb re-called the RT-PCR reads, giving one row per CDR3 protein. Among 600,000 to 850,000 distinct CDR3 sequences listed, 14% were seen once. This TCR came from a man over 45 who received an inactivated influenza vaccine. Here the sequenced sample was PBMCs from blood, taken 14 to 15 days before vaccination. The chain recombines TRBV24-1 with TRBJ1-4; the match to TRBD1 covers 8 bases. The CDR3: CATSDPTGTGNEKLFF. CDR3 coding DNA: TGTGCCACCAGTGATCCTACCGGGACAGGCAATGAAAAACTGTTTTTT.